This TCR beta chain appears in the sequencing data of a study of tumor-infiltrating lymphocytes in primary liver carcinoma. Germline assignment: CDR1 MNHEY and CDR2 SVGAGI. The V gene end was trimmed by 2 bases and the J gene end by 5 bases; junction bases not matched to a gene: 4. The CDR3 is 14 amino acids. In this sample, this clonotype turned up a few times. Reverse transcription of approximately 500 ng total RNA with a constant-region primer produced TCR beta cDNA. Generation of the TCR beta libraries relied on three nested multiplex PCR rounds using slightly modified ARM-PCR. PCR rounds one and two used TRBV1-TRBV30 forward primers with a C-beta reverse primer for 10 cycles each. TCRdb passed the multiplex PCR reads through MiXCR, listing each CDR3 protein once. The data contain approximately 330,000 distinct CDR3 sequences, 65% of them singletons. Out of unsorted whole blood came the blood RNA, and germline DNA was extracted as well.

Sequencing used peripheral blood. This TCR was recovered from a middle-aged man with primary liver carcinoma and hepatitis B virus infection. This chain connects TRBV6-5 to TRBJ1-2, with 8 bases matching TRBD1. CDR3 protein: CASSYGQGRYGYTF. DNA for the CDR3: TGTGCCAGCAGTTACGGACAGGGTAGATATGGCTACACCTTC.